The 9 T cell receptor beta chains given below trace back to one sample, sequenced in a study of control samples from healthy donors and cancer patients. Profiling relied on immunoSEQ multiplex PCR, and the TCRdb table lists in-frame clones only, not all of them. Of 150,000 or so clones in the sample, just over 85% were seen once. Sequenced input: blood. These receptors originate from a woman aged 25 to 39 in good health.

This sequence joins TRBV5-1 and TRBJ1-1; TRBD1 matches 7 bases. Per the germline V gene, CDR1 is SGHRS and CDR2 is YFSETQ. The CDR3 length is 16 residues. Trimming took 0 bases from V and 5 from J; bases not matched to a gene: 10. The CDR3 region is CASSLVRGYLRTEAFF. The CDR3, as DNA: TGCGCCAGCAGCTTGGTCAGGGGGTATCTGCGGACTGAAGCTTTCTTT.

V is TRBV28 and J is TRBJ1-1; TRBD1 might be the D (5 bases). CDR3 length equals 16 residues. Germline V CDR1 and CDR2: MDHEN, SYDVKM. V lost 5 bases, J lost 0 bases, and 16 bases lay in between. The CDR3 region has the DNA TGTGCCAGCAGTCACGGGGGACGGACTATGAACACTGAAGCTTTCTTT. Protein product: CASSHGGRTMNTEAFF. Together with reference TRBV28 and TRBJ1-1, the CDR3 gives the full variable domain: DVKVTQSSRYLVKRTGEKVFLECVQDMDHENMFWYRQDPGLGLRLIYFSYDVKMKEKGDIPEGYSVSREKKERFSLILESASTNQTSMYLCASSHGGRTMNTEAFFGQGTRLTVV.

The chain has TRBV6-6 and TRBJ1-4; D is possibly TRBD1 (5 bases). The germline V gene encodes CDR1 MNHNY and CDR2 SVGAGI (reference sequence). This CDR3 has 15 residues. V was cut by 3 bases and J by 7 bases, with 15 bases left in between. The CDR3 region has the DNA TGTGCCAGCAGTTATTTCACCCACGGGGGTGAAAAACTGTTTTTT. Translation: CASSYFTHGGEKLFF.

V usage is TRBV5-1 and J usage is TRBJ2-1; TRBD2 aligns across 8 bases. The CDR3 covers 14 residues. Germline V lookup: CDR1 SGHRS, CDR2 YFSETQ. The J segment lost 6 bases and the V segment lost 6 bases, leaving 8 bases of the junction unmatched. As DNA, the CDR3 is TGCGCCAGCACCCGGACAGCGGGAGCCAATGAGCAGTTCTTC. Translating gives CASTRTAGANEQFF.

This CDR3 reads CASSPFTSGGIQYF. The CDR3 nucleotides read TGTGCCAGCAGTCCTTTTACCTCAGGAGGCATTCAGTACTTC. The chain combines TRBV6-5 with TRBJ2-4; tentative D call: TRBD2 (5 bases). The germline V gene has CDR1 MNHEY and CDR2 SVGAGI. The CDR3 has 14 residues. V was clipped by 5 bases and J by 9 bases, with 17 bases between them.

This clone was observed a handful of times. Other nucleotide sequences from this sample produce the same CDR3. The chain combines TRBV19 with TRBJ2-3, with D maybe TRBD1 (6 bases). The CDR3 has 13 residues. Trimming took 0 bases from V and 6 from J, leaving 7 bases between them. CDR1 is LNHDA and CDR2 is SQIVND in the germline V gene (reference sequence). The CDR3 reads CASSIDRGDTQYF. The CDR3 DNA follows: TGTGCCAGTAGTATAGATAGGGGGGATACGCAGTATTTT.

The J gene is TRBJ1-1, the V gene TRBV6-1; D not resolved. The CDR3 length is 13 residues. CDR1 is MNHNS, CDR2 SASEGT, per germline. Trimming took off 3 bases at V and 4 bases at J, with 9 bases between the two ends. Here the CDR3 reads CASSDQVTTEAFF. The CDR3 nucleotides read TGTGCCAGCAGTGACCAGGTTACCACTGAAGCTTTCTTT.

This clone was detected once. The chain links TRBV18 to TRBJ2-7, with 10 bases identical to TRBD1. CDR3 length: 14 amino acids. V was pared by 5 bases and J by 2 bases, with 3 bases of the junction left unmatched. Per the germline V gene, CDR1 is KGHSH and CDR2 is LQKENI. For the CDR3, the DNA is TGTGCCAGCTCAGAGGGACAGGGGACCTACGAGCAGTACTTC. Protein: CASSEGQGTYEQYF.

The table lists this clone with a count of one. J is TRBJ2-3 and V is TRBV5-1, with 8 bases matching TRBD2. The trim removed 0 bases at V and 1 base at J, leaving 4 bases unmatched. The CDR3 extends over 16 amino acids. Germline V gene lookup returns CDR1 SGHRS and CDR2 YFSETQ. CDR3 nucleotide sequence: TGCGCCAGCAGCTTGGCCGGGGGGGTACGCACAGATACGCAGTATTTT. It encodes CASSLAGGVRTDTQYF.